This record looks at one T cell receptor beta chain sequence and its context. Which cohort a participant joined came from the clinical history participants gave. Recovery among Cohort 3 donors was established by two negative PCRs, clearance, or symptom resolution. These data are taken from a study of blood T cell repertoires in COVID-19. Per the original data handling: Estimated nucleated cell counts came from reference gene primer amplification. Libraries were prepared by immunoSEQ multiplex PCR; TCRdb keeps only in-frame clonotypes and omits some of them. V and J calls and clone size follow that table, whereas D and trimming were derived from the DNA. The sample includes 100,000 to 150,000 clones, 75% to 90% of them seen just once. Specimen: PBMCs or T cells enriched from blood (not recorded which). This TCR was sampled from a woman aged 50 to 60 who had recovered from COVID-19.

CDR3 in DNA: TGTGCCAGCACCCGTTCCGGGGGGATTCTTTATGGCTACACCTTC. It is translated as CASTRSGGILYGYTF. The chain has TRBV2 and TRBJ1-2, with D possibly TRBD1 on 5 matching bases. In germline, CDR1 is SNHLY, CDR2 FYNNEI. The CDR3 is 15 residues long. V lost 7 bases, J lost 5 bases, and 20 bases lay in between.